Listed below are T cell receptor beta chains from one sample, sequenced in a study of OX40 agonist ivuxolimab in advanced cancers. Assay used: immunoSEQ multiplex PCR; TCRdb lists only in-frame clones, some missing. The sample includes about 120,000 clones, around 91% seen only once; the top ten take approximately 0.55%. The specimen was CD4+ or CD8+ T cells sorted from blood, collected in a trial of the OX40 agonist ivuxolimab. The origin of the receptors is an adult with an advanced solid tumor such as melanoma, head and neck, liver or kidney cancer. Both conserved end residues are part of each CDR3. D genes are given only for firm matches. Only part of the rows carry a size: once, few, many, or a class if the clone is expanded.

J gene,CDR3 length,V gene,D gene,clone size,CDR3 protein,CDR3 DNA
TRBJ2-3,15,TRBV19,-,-,CASTSPGTSTDTQYF,TGTGCCAGTACCTCTCCCGGGACTAGCACAGATACGCAGTATTTT
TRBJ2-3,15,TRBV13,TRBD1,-,CASSLGGTVADTQYF,TGTGCCAGCAGCTTAGGGGGGACAGTAGCAGATACGCAGTATTTT
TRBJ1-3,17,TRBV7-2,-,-,CASSLVNTYSSGNTIYF,TGTGCCAGCAGCTTGGTTAACACGTACAGCTCTGGAAACACCATATATTTT
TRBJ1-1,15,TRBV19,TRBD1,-,CASSIHPDRGAEAFF,TGTGCCAGTAGTATCCACCCGGACAGGGGTGCTGAAGCTTTCTTT
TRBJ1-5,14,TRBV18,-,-,CASTAGDSNQPQHF,TGTGCCAGCACCGCGGGGGATAGCAATCAGCCCCAGCATTTT
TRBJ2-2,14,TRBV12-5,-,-,CASGLGLAPGELFF,TGTGCTAGTGGTTTGGGATTGGCCCCCGGGGAGCTGTTTTTT
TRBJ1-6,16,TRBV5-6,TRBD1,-,CASSPWTGRVGSPLHF,TGTGCCAGCAGCCCGTGGACAGGGAGAGTAGGATCACCCCTCCACTTT
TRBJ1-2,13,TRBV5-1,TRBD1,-,CASSLTGDYGYTF,TGCGCCAGCAGCTTGACAGGGGATTATGGCTACACCTTC
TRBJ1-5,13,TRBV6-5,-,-,CASSRGTDQPQHF,TGTGCCAGCAGCCGGGGGACGGATCAGCCCCAGCATTTT
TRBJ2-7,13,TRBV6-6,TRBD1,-,CASYGTETYEQYF,TGTGCCAGCTACGGGACAGAAACCTACGAGCAGTACTTC
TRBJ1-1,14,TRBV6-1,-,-,CVGGGRGPNTEAFF,TGTGTGGGCGGAGGGCGCGGGCCCAACACTGAAGCTTTCTTT
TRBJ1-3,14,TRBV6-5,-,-,CASSSSFSGNTIYF,TGTGCCAGCAGTTCCAGCTTCTCTGGAAACACCATATATTTT
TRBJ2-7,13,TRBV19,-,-,CASSLRPGYEQYF,TGTGCCAGTAGTCTCAGACCCGGCTACGAGCAGTACTTC
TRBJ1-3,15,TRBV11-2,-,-,CASSLPGSSGNTIYF,TGTGCCAGCAGCCTACCTGGGAGCTCTGGAAACACCATATATTTT
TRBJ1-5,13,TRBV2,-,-,CASSEGFDQPQHF,TGTGCCAGCAGTGAAGGTTTCGATCAGCCCCAGCATTTT
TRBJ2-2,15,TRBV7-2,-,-,CASSLLQGSGGELFF,TGTGCCAGCAGCTTACTACAGGGTTCGGGCGGGGAGCTGTTTTTT
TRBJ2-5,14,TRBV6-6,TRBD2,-,CASSLAGGWQTQYF,TGTGCCAGCAGTTTAGCGGGGGGGTGGCAGACCCAGTACTTC
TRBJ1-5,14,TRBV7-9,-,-,CASSPTGYNQPQHF,TGTGCCAGCAGCCCGACAGGTTACAATCAGCCCCAGCATTTT
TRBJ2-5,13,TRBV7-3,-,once,CASSQSVVGTQYF,TGTGCCAGCAGCCAATCGGTGGTGGGGACCCAGTACTTC
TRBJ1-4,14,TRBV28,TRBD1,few,CASSRPGQGEKLFF,TGTGCCAGCAGTAGGCCGGGACAGGGAGAAAAACTGTTTTTT
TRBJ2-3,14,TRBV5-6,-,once,CASTHEYLTDTQYF,TGTGCCAGCACGCATGAGTATCTCACAGATACGCAGTATTTT
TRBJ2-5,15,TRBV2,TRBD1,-,CASSWNRGPQETQYF,TGTGCCAGCAGTTGGAACAGGGGGCCACAAGAGACCCAGTACTTC
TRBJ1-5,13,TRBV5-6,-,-,CASSLGTTGPQHF,TGTGCCAGCAGCTTGGGCACCACGGGGCCCCAGCATTTT
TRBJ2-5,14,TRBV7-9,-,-,CASSLDGGRETQYF,TGTGCCAGCAGCTTAGACGGGGGCAGAGAGACCCAGTACTTC
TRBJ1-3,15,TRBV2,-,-,CASSELGFSGNTIYF,TGTGCCAGCAGTGAACTGGGTTTCTCTGGAAACACCATATATTTT
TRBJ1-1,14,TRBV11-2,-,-,CASSPQDGRAEAFF,TGTGCCAGCAGCCCCCAGGACGGAAGGGCTGAAGCTTTCTTT
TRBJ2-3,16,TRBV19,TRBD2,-,CASSTLSGRSADTQYF,TGTGCCAGTAGTACCCTCAGCGGGAGAAGTGCAGATACGCAGTATTTT
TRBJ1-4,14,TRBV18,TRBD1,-,CASSSRDSNEKLFF,TGTGCCAGCTCATCCCGGGACAGCAATGAAAAACTGTTTTTT
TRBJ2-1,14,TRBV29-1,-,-,CSVKSGTTANEQFF,TGCAGCGTTAAATCCGGGACAACGGCCAATGAGCAGTTCTTC
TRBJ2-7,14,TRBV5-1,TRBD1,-,CASSLGDRDYEQYF,TGCGCCAGCAGCTTGGGCGACAGGGACTACGAGCAGTACTTC
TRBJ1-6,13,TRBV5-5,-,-,CASSYPYNSPLHF,TGTGCCAGCAGCTATCCCTATAATTCACCCCTCCACTTT
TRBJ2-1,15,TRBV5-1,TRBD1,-,CASSTPGQGVDEQFF,TGCGCCAGCAGCACCCCGGGACAGGGTGTTGATGAGCAGTTCTTC
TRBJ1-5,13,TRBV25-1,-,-,CASSGDGNQPQHF,TGTGCCAGCAGTGGGGACGGCAATCAGCCCCAGCATTTT
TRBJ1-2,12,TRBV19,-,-,CASRDTDYGYTF,TGTGCCAGTAGGGACACCGACTATGGCTACACCTTC
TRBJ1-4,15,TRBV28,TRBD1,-,CASSLVGGGYEKLFF,TGTGCCAGCAGTCTCGTTGGAGGGGGCTATGAAAAACTGTTTTTT
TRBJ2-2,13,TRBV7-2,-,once,CASSSLNTGELFF,TGTGCCAGCAGCTCTTTAAACACCGGGGAGCTGTTTTTT
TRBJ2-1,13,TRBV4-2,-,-,CASSQATSSEQFF,TGTGCCAGCAGCCAAGCTACGAGTTCTGAGCAGTTCTTC
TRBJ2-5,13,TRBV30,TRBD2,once,CAWSPGTKETQYF,TGTGCCTGGAGCCCTGGGACTAAGGAGACCCAGTACTTC
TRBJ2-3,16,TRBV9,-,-,CASSAGGGPAWDTQYF,TGTGCCAGCAGCGCCGGGGGCGGGCCAGCTTGGGATACGCAGTATTTT
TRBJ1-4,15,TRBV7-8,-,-,CASSLSGGMAEKLFF,TGTGCCAGCAGCCTTTCGGGTGGAATGGCCGAAAAACTGTTTTTT
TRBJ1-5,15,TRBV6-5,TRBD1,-,CASRGQGASNQPQHF,TGTGCCAGCAGAGGACAGGGGGCTAGCAATCAGCCCCAGCATTTT
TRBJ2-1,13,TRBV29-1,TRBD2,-,CSVGAGGINEQFF,TGCAGCGTTGGTGCGGGGGGAATCAATGAGCAGTTCTTC
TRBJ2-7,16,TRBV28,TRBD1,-,CASSLWSTGQGGEQYF,TGTGCCAGCAGTTTATGGTCCACAGGACAGGGAGGCGAGCAGTACTTC
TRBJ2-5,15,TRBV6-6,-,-,CASSYRGGHQETQYF,TGTGCCAGCAGTTACCGAGGGGGTCACCAAGAGACCCAGTACTTC
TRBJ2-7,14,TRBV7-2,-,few,CASSLGLGIREQYF,TGTGCCAGCAGCCTGGGACTGGGAATTAGAGAGCAGTACTTC
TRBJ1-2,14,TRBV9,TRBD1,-,CASSGTGVTYGYTF,TGTGCCAGCAGCGGGACAGGGGTTACCTATGGCTACACCTTC
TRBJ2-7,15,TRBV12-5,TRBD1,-,CASGWRREAGGVQYF,TGTGCTAGTGGTTGGCGGCGCGAGGCAGGGGGCGTGCAGTACTTC
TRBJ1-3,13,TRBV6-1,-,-,CASSEGSGNTIYF,TGTGCCAGCAGTGAAGGGTCTGGAAACACCATATATTTT
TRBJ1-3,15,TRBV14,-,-,CASSQNGHSGNTIYF,TGTGCCAGCAGCCAGAACGGCCACTCTGGAAACACCATATATTTT
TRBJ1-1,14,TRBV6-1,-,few,CASSLQDLNTEAFF,TGTGCCAGCAGCCTACAGGACTTGAACACTGAAGCTTTCTTT
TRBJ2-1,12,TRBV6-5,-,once,CASSHLDDEQFF,TGTGCCAGCAGCCACCTTGACGATGAGCAGTTCTTC
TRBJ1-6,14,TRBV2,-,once,CATQGQGKNSPLHF,TGTGCCACCCAGGGGCAGGGAAAAAATTCACCCCTCCACTTT
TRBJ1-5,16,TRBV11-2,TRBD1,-,CASSLDPGTDNQPQHF,TGTGCCAGCAGCTTAGACCCCGGGACAGACAATCAGCCCCAGCATTTT
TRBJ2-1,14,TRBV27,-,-,CASSFQPSYNEQFF,TGTGCCAGCAGTTTCCAGCCCTCCTACAATGAGCAGTTCTTC